This T cell receptor (beta chain) was observed in a study of response to subunit inactivated influenza vaccine. General observations from the study: Only a handful of new T cells, the authors suggested, are recruited with each seasonal influenza vaccination.

Each CDR3 protein is one row after TCRdb ran MiXCR on the RT-PCR reads. The table records 540,000 or so distinct CDR3 sequences, 10% to 15% of them present only once. Points on this clonotype: Antigen: not known.

The source material was PBMCs from blood, sampled 40 to 50 days after vaccination. The receptor's source is a man between 50 and 59 years old who received an inactivated influenza vaccine.

The CDR3 DNA is TGCGCCAGCAGCTTGGACAGGGATGGGAATGAGCAGTTCTTC. Translated: CASSLDRDGNEQFF. The rearrangement joins TRBV5-1 to TRBJ2-1; D possibly corresponds to TRBD1 (6 bases). V was shortened by 0 bases and J by 7 bases, with 11 bases between the two germline ends. CDR3 length: 14 amino acids. Looked up from germline, CDR1 is SGHRS and CDR2 is YFSETQ. The full variable domain, its missing parts supplied by reference TRBV5-1 and TRBJ2-1, is KAGVTQTPRYLIKTRGQQVTLSCSPISGHRSVSWYQQTPGQGLQFLFEYFSETQRNKGNFPGRFSGRQFSNSRSEMNVSTLELGDSALYLCASSLDRDGNEQFFGPGTRLTVL.